Listed here is a single T cell receptor beta chain. This clonotype was detected a few times. Its antigen is unknown. No per-base quality is available; no much larger clone lies one base away. This record comes from a study of T cells after yellow fever vaccination (dated by TCRdb to the late 2010s). In the study overall: The SMART-Seq v4 Ultra Low Input RNA kit was used to prepare libraries from fractions with low cell numbers. Blood was collected at multiple timepoints before and after primary and secondary immunization, and bulk PBMC replicates and cell subsets were isolated. To follow T-cell clones before and after both primary and booster YFV17D yellow fever vaccination, bulk TCR alpha and beta repertoires underwent longitudinal sequencing. Two healthy male donors made up the cohort, one aged 18 to 29 years and the other aged 30 to 40 years.

The sample's treatment or condition label, decoded: live attenuated yellow fever vaccine strain. At each blood-draw timepoint, two biological replicates of bulk PBMCs were collected. A standard Ficoll-Paque protocol was used to isolate PBMCs from peripheral blood. TriZol was used to extract RNA from bulk PBMCs, CD4 and CD8 fractions, and dextramer-positive and dextramer-negative fractions. The CDR3 spans 14 residues, from the cysteine through the phenylalanine. The retained sequence is limited to the CDR3, 42 bases, with the frame set at the first base. V is pared back by 0 bases and J by 7 bases, with 10 bases lying between the germline termini. Taken from the germline V gene, the CDR1 and CDR2 loops are ENHRY and SYGVKD. TCR cDNA was synthesized by 5'RACE template switching, which introduced a universal primer site and unique molecular identifiers. Priming for cDNA synthesis came from both the TCR alpha and TCR beta constant segments. Libraries were amplified in two PCR steps, with sample barcodes and sequencing adapters added in the second step. Sequencing of the libraries was done on either Illumina HiSeq 2500 (2x100 bp) or NovaSeq (2x150 bp). For the original study's pipeline: MIGEC handled demultiplexing of reads and collapsing into UMI consensus sequences, while MiXCR performed V(D)J alignment. Clonotypes responding to the vaccine were identified with edgeR on replicate PBMC samples, with the criteria of FDR below 0.01 and a log2 fold change above 5 up to day 15. Bulk clonotypes were assigned CD4 or CD8 identity according to which sequenced CD4 or CD8 repertoire held them at higher abundance. The raw public reads went through TCRdb reprocessing: fastp at Q25, MiXCR clone calling, in-frame beta chains kept. Identical CDR3 protein sequences are pooled into one entry, listed with their most common genes and DNA. TCRdb, not the authors, supplied the V and J calls. The sample data list 600,000 to 750,000 distinct CDR3 sequences, and 9% to 15% of these were observed just once. Approximately 15% of the sample is held by the ten biggest clonotypes.

The full study reports these points: Most clones expanded after primary vaccination (about 96% of CD4 and approximately 86% of CD8) were re-detected after the booster, suggesting that broad memory maintenance occurred. Only two donors were included in the study, so the extent to which the findings can be generalized is limited. A small fraction of clonotypes appeared in both the CD4 and CD8 compartments, likely as a result of convergent recombination. The secondary T-cell response was weaker than the primary response but faster, peaking on day 5 instead of day 15. Computational filtering was needed because FACS-sorted repertoires could contain abundant contaminating clonotypes from the bulk population.

The receptor was derived from a man aged 30-40 years who received the YFV17D yellow fever vaccine. This specimen was PBMCs, taken on the day of the yellow fever booster vaccination. The rearranged chain carries TRBV10-3 and TRBJ2-1; a confident D gene designation cannot be given. The DNA sequence is as follows: TGTGCCATCAGTGAGTCGAACCGGTGGAATGAGCAGTTCTTC. Protein translation: CAISESNRWNEQFF.